These T cell receptor beta chains were read from a single sample in a study of cytomegalovirus exposure and HLA in healthy donors. The protocol was immunoSEQ multiplex PCR, while the TCRdb copy is restricted to in-frame clones and leaves out a portion. The sample holds 70,000 to 85,000 clones; roughly 94% are singletons and the top ten take about 2.1%. Specimen: PBMCs. The receptors were sampled from a woman aged 18-35 years in good health and CMV-seropositive. Each CDR3 is given without its conserved first and last residue.

TRBV21-1,TRBJ2-7,ASSKEKGGRGDDEQY
TRBV19,TRBJ2-1,ASSIGEGYNEQF
TRBV25-1,TRBJ2-5,ASSETGGGQETQY
TRBV5-6,TRBJ2-1,ASSRTRSGLGRYNEQF
TRBV4-1,TRBJ2-4,ASSQEAGWFQY
TRBV9,TRBJ2-7,ASSVGDRERYEQY
TRBV4-1,TRBJ1-2,ASSRGTGGDYGYT
TRBV2,TRBJ1-5,ASSQGEQQPQH
TRBV5-4,TRBJ2-7,ASRADGSYEQY
TRBV7-9,TRBJ2-7,ASSSVGEGPHEQY
TRBV5-4,TRBJ1-2,ASSLNRGNYGYT
TRBV30,TRBJ2-7,AWELEGTEQY
TRBV7-2,TRBJ2-5,ASSLASVRETQY
TRBV5-1,TRBJ1-5,ASRGGQDQPQH